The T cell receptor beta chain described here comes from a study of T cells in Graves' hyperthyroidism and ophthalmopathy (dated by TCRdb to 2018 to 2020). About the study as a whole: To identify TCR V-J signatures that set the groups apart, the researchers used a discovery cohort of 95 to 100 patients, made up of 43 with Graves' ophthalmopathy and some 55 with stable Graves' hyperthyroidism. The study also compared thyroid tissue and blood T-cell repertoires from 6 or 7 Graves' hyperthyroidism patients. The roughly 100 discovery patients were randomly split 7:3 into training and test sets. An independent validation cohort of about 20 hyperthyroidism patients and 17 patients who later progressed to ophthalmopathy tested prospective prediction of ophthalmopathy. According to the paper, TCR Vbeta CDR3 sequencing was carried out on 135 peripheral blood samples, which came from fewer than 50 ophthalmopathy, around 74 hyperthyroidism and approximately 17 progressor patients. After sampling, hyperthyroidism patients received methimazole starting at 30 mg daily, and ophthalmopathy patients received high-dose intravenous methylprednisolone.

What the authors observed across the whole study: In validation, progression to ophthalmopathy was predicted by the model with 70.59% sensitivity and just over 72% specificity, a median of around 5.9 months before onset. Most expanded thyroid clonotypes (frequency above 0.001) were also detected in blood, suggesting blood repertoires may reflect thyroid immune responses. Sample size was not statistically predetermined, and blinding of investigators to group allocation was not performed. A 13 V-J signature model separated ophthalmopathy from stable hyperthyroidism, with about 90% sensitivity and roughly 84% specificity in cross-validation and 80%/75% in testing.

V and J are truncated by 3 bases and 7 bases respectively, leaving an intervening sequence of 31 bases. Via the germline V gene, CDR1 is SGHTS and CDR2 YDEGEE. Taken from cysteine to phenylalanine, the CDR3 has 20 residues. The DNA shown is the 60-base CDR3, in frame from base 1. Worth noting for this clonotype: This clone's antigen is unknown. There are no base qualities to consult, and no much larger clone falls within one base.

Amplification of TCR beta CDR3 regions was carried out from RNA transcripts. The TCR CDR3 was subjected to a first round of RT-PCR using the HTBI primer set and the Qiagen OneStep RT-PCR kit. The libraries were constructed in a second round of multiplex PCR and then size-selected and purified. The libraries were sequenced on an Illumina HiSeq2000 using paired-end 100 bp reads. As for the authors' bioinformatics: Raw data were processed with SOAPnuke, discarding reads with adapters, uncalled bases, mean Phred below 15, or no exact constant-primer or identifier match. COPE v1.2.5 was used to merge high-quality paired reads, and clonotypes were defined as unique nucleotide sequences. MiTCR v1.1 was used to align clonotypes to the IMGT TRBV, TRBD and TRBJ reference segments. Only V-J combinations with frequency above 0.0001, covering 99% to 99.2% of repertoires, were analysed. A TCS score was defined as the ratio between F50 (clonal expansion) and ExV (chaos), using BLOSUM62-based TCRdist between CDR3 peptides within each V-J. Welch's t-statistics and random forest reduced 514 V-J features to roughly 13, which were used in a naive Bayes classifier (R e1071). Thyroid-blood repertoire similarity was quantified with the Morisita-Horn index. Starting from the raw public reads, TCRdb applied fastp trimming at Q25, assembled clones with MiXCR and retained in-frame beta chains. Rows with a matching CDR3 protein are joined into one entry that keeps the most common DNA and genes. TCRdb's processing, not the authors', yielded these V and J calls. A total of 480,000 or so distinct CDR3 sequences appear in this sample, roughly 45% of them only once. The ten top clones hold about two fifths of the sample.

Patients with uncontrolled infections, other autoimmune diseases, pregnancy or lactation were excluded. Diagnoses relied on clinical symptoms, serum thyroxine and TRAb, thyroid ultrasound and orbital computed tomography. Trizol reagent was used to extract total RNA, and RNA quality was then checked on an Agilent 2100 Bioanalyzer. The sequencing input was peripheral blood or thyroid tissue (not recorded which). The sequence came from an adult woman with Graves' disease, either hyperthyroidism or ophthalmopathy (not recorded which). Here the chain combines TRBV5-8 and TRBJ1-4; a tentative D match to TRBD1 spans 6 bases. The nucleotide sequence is TGTGCCAGCAGCTCAACCACCACGTTAATGCGGGGGCGCATGGGTGAAAAACTGTTTTTT. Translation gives CASSSTTTLMRGRMGEKLFF.